This T cell receptor (beta chain) was sequenced for a study of cytomegalovirus exposure and HLA in healthy donors. Regarding the study as a whole: There were approximately 150 TCR beta chains listed as cytomegalovirus-associated.

The primer mix had 60 Vbeta and 13 Jbeta primers. The data were produced by immunoSEQ multiplex PCR, yet TCRdb's version contains in-frame clones alone and is incomplete. This repertoire includes about 90,000 clones. About this clone: Antigen unknown.

Donors consisted of healthy bone marrow donors. This receptor was identified in a woman aged 30 to 39 in good health and CMV-seronegative. The sample was PBMCs.

This chain's CDR3 is CASSPRDRGPDEAFF. Written as DNA, the CDR3 is TGTGCCAGCTCTCCGAGGGACAGGGGGCCGGATGAAGCTTTCTTT. The chain joins TRBV18 to TRBJ1-1, with 12 bases fitting TRBD1. Germline V gives CDR1 KGHSH, CDR2 LQKENI. CDR3 length equals 15 residues. With V trimmed by 6 bases and J by 7 bases, 9 bases remained unmatched.